The subject of this entry is one TCR beta chain. Antigen: not known. This sample is drawn from a study of neoadjuvant nivolumab and ipilimumab in lung cancer. The V gene's germline CDR1 is LGHNA and CDR2 YSLEER. The CDR3 loop spans 14 amino acids. Trimming stripped 2 bases from V and 4 bases from J, with 9 bases between. Assay: immunoSEQ multiplex PCR; the TCRdb copy retains only in-frame clones and omits some. The repertoire holds over 25,000 clones, with about 76% as singletons. Study-wide results and caveats: Only a single major-pathologic-response sample was available for clonality analysis.

This receptor was taken from an adult with non-small cell lung cancer. This specimen consisted of tumor tissue, obtained after neoadjuvant nivolumab, alone or with ipilimumab, at or shortly before surgery. This chain joins TRBV4-3 and TRBJ2-1; D might be TRBD1 (6 bases). This CDR3 is CASSQNDRYNEQFF. The CDR3 DNA follows: TGCGCCAGCAGCCAAAACGACAGGTACAATGAGCAGTTCTTC.